This T cell receptor (beta chain) was identified during a study of blood T cell repertoires in COVID-19. Study information: The analysed material was cDNA or gDNA that came from T cells, B-cell-depleted T cells, or PBMCs.

The method was immunoSEQ multiplex PCR; TCRdb's version includes in-frame clones alone and lacks a portion of them. The sample includes some 100,000 clones, roughly 91% seen only once; the top ten take 4.8%. This clone has only one observation. V shed 3 bases and J shed 6 bases, with 15 bases lying between them. This CDR3 is built from 15 residues. The germline V gene encodes CDR1 SGHTA and CDR2 FQGTGA. This chain joins TRBV7-3 and TRBJ2-1; maybe TRBD2 (7 bases). What was sequenced was peripheral blood. The TCR sequence derives from an elderly woman with active COVID-19. The CDR3 loop reads CASSFGGPGSNEQFF. CDR3 DNA: TGTGCCAGCAGCTTCGGGGGGCCTGGGAGCAATGAGCAGTTCTTC.